This TCR beta chain was recovered during a study of CD8+ T cells in alopecia areata. Study-level points and caveats: Clonality in the scalp and expanded CD8+ clones ranked among the top 100 were significantly decreased by tofacitinib.

Note on this clone: Antigen unknown.

Germline V gene data show CDR1 as GTSNPN and CDR2 as SVGIG (reference sequence). The CDR3 covers 13 residues. V was clipped by 0 bases and J by 5 bases, with 10 bases between them. The treatment is: oral pan-JAK inhibitor, 5-10 mg twice daily. Extracted RNA was reverse transcribed into cDNA, the sequencing template. TCRdb's table, derived via immunoSEQ multiplex PCR, lists solely in-frame clones and lacks some. In the table there are some 110,000 clones, around three fifths of which are singletons. This chain joins TRBV30 and TRBJ2-5, with a weak D call TRBD2 (5 bases). This receptor was obtained from a human donor with alopecia areata. The sequencing here drew on CD8+ T cells sorted from blood, taken at week 24, from a patient treated with tofacitinib. The CDR3 loop is CAWSVEGWETQYF. The CDR3 nucleotides are TGTGCCTGGAGTGTAGAGGGATGGGAGACCCAGTACTTC.